One and the same sample provided the 24 T cell receptor beta chains below, sequenced in a study of CD8 T cells in ankylosing spondylitis. Study outcomes and limitations: What appeared characteristic of ankylosing spondylitis blood was a TCR beta motif of under 10 highly homologous variants.

MiXCR, run by TCRdb on the 5' RACE reads, gives a single entry per CDR3 protein. There are roughly 220,000 distinct CDR3 sequences in the sample; 18% occur only once, and under 55% lies in the top ten. These TCRs' antigens remain unknown. Sequencing was done on a sample of blood, either unsorted or a sorted T cell fraction (not recorded which). All receptors derive from a male donor with ankylosing spondylitis.

This clonotype showed up just a few times. V and J are TRBV20-1 and TRBJ1-1; possible D gene TRBD1, 5 bases. The germline gives CDR1 DFQATT, CDR2 SNEGSKA (reference sequence). This CDR3 region has 11 residues. The ends were cut back, 3 bases at V and 6 bases at J, with 8 bases in the middle. CDR3 nucleotide sequence: TGCAGTGCTAGGTGGGGACCTGAAGCTTTCTTT. Protein product: CSARWGPEAFF.

Only a few counts were recorded for this clonotype. V and J are TRBV29-1 and TRBJ2-7, with a weak D call TRBD1 (5 bases). Trimming removed 6 bases from V and 2 bases from J, with 11 bases in between. The CDR3 has 12 residues. Germline V CDR1 and CDR2: SQVTM, ANQGSEA. In DNA form, the CDR3 reads TGCAGCGTCAGAAAGGGGACCTACGAGCAGTACTTC. Encoded protein: CSVRKGTYEQYF.

V and J are TRBV6-1 and TRBJ2-1; 10 bases map to TRBD2. CDR3 size: 14 residues. The germline V gene has CDR1 MNHNS and CDR2 SASEGT. The V gene end was trimmed by 7 bases and the J gene end by 8 bases; junction bases not matched to a gene: 8. The CDR3 DNA follows: TGTGCCAGCAACATAGCGGGGGGTATCGATGAGCAGTTCTTC. It translates to CASNIAGGIDEQFF.

Only a few counts were recorded for this clonotype. This rearrangement joins TRBV4-2 to TRBJ2-1, with 9 bases lining up with TRBD1. Trimming took 4 bases from V and 2 from J; bases not matched to a gene: 12. Germline V lookup: CDR1 LGHNA, CDR2 YNFKEQ. This CDR3 has 18 amino acids. The CDR3 DNA reads as TGTGCCAGCAGCCGCCTGGAGAAACAGGGGGCCCCCTACAATGAGCAGTTCTTC. Protein product: CASSRLEKQGAPYNEQFF.

The V and J genes are TRBV6-1 and TRBJ2-3, with 12 bases aligning to TRBD2. J was trimmed by 1 base and V by 4 bases; bases with no gene match: 3. Germline-derived CDR1 and CDR2 are MNHNS and SASEGT. The CDR3 is 16 amino acids. CDR3 in DNA: TGTGCCAGCAGTGGGACTAGCGGGGTCGGCACAGATACGCAGTATTTT. This encodes CASSGTSGVGTDTQYF.

The V call is TRBV4-1, the J call TRBJ2-7; perhaps D is TRBD1 or TRBD2 (5 bases each). Germline V gene sequence: CDR1 MGHRA, CDR2 YSYEKL. The CDR3 is 17 amino acids. V dropped 2 bases and J dropped 0 bases, with 17 bases sitting between them. The CDR3 is CASSQSSGTASSYEQYF. In DNA, the CDR3 is TGCGCCAGCAGCCAATCGTCCGGGACCGCGAGCTCCTACGAGCAGTACTTC.

In this sample, this clonotype turned up a few times. The CDR3 region is CASSPMGQVEEQYF. CDR3 nucleotide sequence: TGTGCCAGCAGCCCGATGGGACAGGTGGAAGAGCAGTACTTC. The rearrangement joins TRBV7-8 to TRBJ2-7; 8 nucleotides match TRBD1. Germline trimming cut 5 bases from V and 7 bases from J; bases unmatched to any gene: 10. This CDR3 is built from 14 residues. CDR1 is SGHVS and CDR2 is FQNEAQ in the germline V gene.

This clonotype has just one count. This chain connects TRBV4-1 to TRBJ1-2, with TRBD1 matching 8 bases. The germline CDR1 and CDR2 sequences are MGHRA and YSYEKL. After removal of 1 base from V and 2 bases from J, the junction contained 6 bases not matched to a gene. There are 16 residues in the CDR3. This CDR3 reads CASSQANRGLNYGYTF. Here the CDR3 DNA reads TGCGCCAGCAGCCAAGCCAACAGGGGGTTAAACTATGGCTACACCTTC.

The chain links TRBV30 to TRBJ2-2, with TRBD2 identical over 10 bases. Trimming cost V 4 bases and J 5 bases; bases outside gene matches: 7. Germline V gene lookup returns CDR1 GTSNPN and CDR2 SVGIG (reference sequence). The CDR3 is 15 residues long. The CDR3 protein is CAWNPSGRYTGELFF. CDR3 nucleotides: TGTGCCTGGAATCCTAGCGGGAGATATACCGGGGAGCTGTTTTTT.

In DNA, the CDR3 is TGTGCCAGCAGCCCGCCGGGACGAAGCGAAGCTTTCTTT. Its translation is CASSPPGRSEAFF. This chain connects TRBV3-1 to TRBJ1-1, with a possible D match to TRBD1 (5 bases). The CDR3 is 13 residues long. Germline values: CDR1 LGHDT, CDR2 YNNKEL (reference sequence). V was shortened by 4 bases and J by 8 bases, with 14 bases between the two germline ends. Full variable domain (remainder filled in from reference TRBV3-1 and TRBJ1-1): DTAVSQTPKYLVTQMGNDKSIKCEQNLGHDTMYWYKQDSKKFLKIMFSYNNKELIINETVPNRFSPKSPDKAHLNLHINSLELGDSAVYFCASSPPGRSEAFFGQGTRLTVV.

This clonotype was picked up a small number of times. The chain links TRBV9 to TRBJ2-6; D gene uncertain. Germline V gene lookup returns CDR1 SGDLS and CDR2 YYNGEE. There are 15 residues in the CDR3. Between the trimmed V and J ends, which lost 2 bases and 2 bases, there was a span of 8 bases. This chain's CDR3 is CASSVPVTGANVLTF. DNA of the CDR3: TGTGCCAGCAGCGTCCCAGTTACTGGGGCCAACGTCCTGACTTTC.

This clonotype showed up just a few times. The V call is TRBV19, the J call TRBJ2-2; D gene ambiguous. The CDR3 length is 16 residues. The V end was cut by 7 bases, the J end by 1 base, with 16 bases between. Looked up from germline, CDR1 is LNHDA and CDR2 is SQIVND (reference sequence). CDR3 DNA: TGTGCCAGTACCCCTGACGGGTGGGAGAACACCGGGGAGCTGTTTTTT. As protein: CASTPDGWENTGELFF.

This sequence joins TRBV27 and TRBJ2-3; unclear D gene. The CDR3 length is 16 residues. Germline CDR1 is MNHEY and CDR2 is SMNVEV (reference sequence). The ends were cut back, 5 bases at V and 6 bases at J, with 21 bases in the middle. CDR3 sequence: CASSVQTPRYMDTQYF. The CDR3 DNA reads TGTGCCAGCAGTGTTCAAACCCCTAGGTATATGGATACGCAGTATTTT.

This clonotype showed up just a few times. This chain joins TRBV19 and TRBJ1-1; no clear D gene. The CDR3 is made up of 13 amino acids. Trimming stripped 4 bases from V and 0 bases from J, with 6 bases between. The germline V gene encodes CDR1 LNHDA and CDR2 SQIVND (reference sequence). The CDR3 is CASSTRMNTEAFF. CDR3 sequence (DNA): TGTGCCAGTAGTACCCGGATGAACACTGAAGCTTTCTTT.

Many counts were recorded for this clonotype. The rearrangement uses TRBV7-9 and TRBJ2-2; D uncertain. The V and J ends lost 8 bases and 5 bases respectively, with 6 bases between them. Germline CDR1 SEHNR, CDR2 FQNEAQ (reference sequence). The CDR3 covers 11 residues. CDR3 sequence: CASGPTGELFF. CDR3 DNA: TGTGCCAGCGGCCCTACCGGGGAGCTGTTTTTT. The entire variable domain, with the rest obtained from reference TRBV7-9 and TRBJ2-2, is as follows: DTGVSQNPRHKITKRGQNVTFRCDPISEHNRLYWYRQTLGQGPEFLTYFQNEAQLEKSRLLSDRFSAERPKGSFSTLEIQRTEQGDSAMYLCASGPTGELFFGEGSRLTVL.

The chain employs TRBV13 and TRBJ2-7; TRBD1 agrees at 7 bases. Germline V gene sequence: CDR1 PRHDT, CDR2 FYEKMQ (reference sequence). Trimming removed 5 bases from V and 7 bases from J; junction bases left unmatched: 5. This CDR3 is 12 amino acids long. The CDR3 here is CASSQGGAEQYF. CDR3 DNA sequence: TGTGCCAGCAGCCAAGGGGGCGCGGAGCAGTACTTC.

This rearrangement joins TRBV5-1 to TRBJ1-1; D is unresolved. Trimming stripped 0 bases from V and 3 bases from J, with 12 bases between. The germline V gene has CDR1 SGHRS and CDR2 YFSETQ. This CDR3 has 15 residues. The CDR3 DNA sequence: TGCGCCAGCAGCTTGGTTTGGAGGGAAGACACTGAAGCTTTCTTT. Its translation is CASSLVWREDTEAFF.

This clonotype was seen only a few times. This chain connects TRBV12-3 or TRBV12-4 to TRBJ2-3; TRBD2 aligns across 7 bases. With V trimmed by 4 bases and J by 5 bases, 6 bases remained unmatched. There are 14 residues in the CDR3. CDR3 in amino acids: CASSSGTMEDTQYF. The DNA of the CDR3 is TGTGCCAGCAGTTCAGGGACTATGGAAGATACGCAGTATTTT.

This clonotype was observed a handful of times. The rearrangement links TRBV29-1 to TRBJ2-1, with D possibly TRBD1 on 6 matching bases. The V end was cut by 7 bases, the J end by 6 bases, with 13 bases between. CDR1 and CDR2 (germline): SQVTM, ANQGSEA. The CDR3 loop spans 12 amino acids. The CDR3 DNA reads TGCAGCGGAATAGTAGGGGGCAATGAGCAGTTCTTC. Protein sequence: CSGIVGGNEQFF.

This clonotype was observed a few times. The chain joins TRBV7-8 to TRBJ2-3, with a weak D call TRBD1 (6 bases). V was clipped by 3 bases and J by 5 bases, with 18 bases between them. The CDR3 contains 16 residues. Germline V lookup: CDR1 SGHVS, CDR2 FQNEAQ. The CDR3 is CASSFSDRPRGDTQYF. The CDR3 bases are TGTGCCAGCAGCTTCAGCGACAGGCCACGGGGAGATACGCAGTATTTT.

This clonotype appeared many times. V usage is TRBV20-1 and J usage is TRBJ1-2; D is undetermined. The CDR3 runs to 13 residues. Trimming removed 4 bases at V and 8 bases at J, with 17 bases between. Germline V lookup: CDR1 DFQATT, CDR2 SNEGSKA (reference sequence). The CDR3 DNA follows: TGCAGTGCTAATTTGCAGGATCTGAGGGGCTACACCTTC. It codes for CSANLQDLRGYTF.

Ten or more counts support this clonotype. V is TRBV10-3 and J is TRBJ2-1; D remains unclear. V lost 0 bases and J lost 4, with 13 bases in between. This CDR3 region has 16 residues. Germline lookup yields CDR1 ENHRY and CDR2 SYGVKD. The CDR3 loop reads CAISESESRIYNEQFF. The CDR3 DNA reads TGTGCCATCAGTGAGTCCGAGTCTAGGATATACAATGAGCAGTTCTTC.

The V call is TRBV9, the J call TRBJ2-1; 9 nucleotides agree with TRBD1. Germline CDR1 is SGDLS and CDR2 is YYNGEE. Trimming removed 0 bases from V and 4 bases from J; junction bases left unmatched: 5. The CDR3 extends over 16 amino acids. The CDR3 spells CASSVEGQGSYNEQFF. Written as DNA, the CDR3 is TGTGCCAGCAGCGTAGAAGGACAGGGGTCATACAATGAGCAGTTCTTC.

This clonotype was seen only a few times. The chain uses TRBV5-1 and TRBJ1-3; no reliable D call. V lost 0 bases to trimming and J lost 9 bases, with 10 bases between them. The germline V gene encodes CDR1 SGHRS and CDR2 YFSETQ. The CDR3 has 13 amino acids. The CDR3 bases are TGCGCCAGCAGCTTGGGGACGGAAGGCACCATATATTTT. The encoded protein is CASSLGTEGTIYF. The whole variable domain, filled in from reference TRBV5-1 and TRBJ1-3, reads KAGVTQTPRYLIKTRGQQVTLSCSPISGHRSVSWYQQTPGQGLQFLFEYFSETQRNKGNFPGRFSGRQFSNSRSEMNVSTLELGDSALYLCASSLGTEGTIYFGEGSWLTVV.